Sequencing of this TCR beta chain was carried out in a study of blood T cell repertoires in COVID-19. For the study at large: Whether acute or convalescent, the COVID-19 samples came from the United States, Italy and Spain. From T cells, B-cell-depleted T cells, or PBMCs came the material, which was cDNA or gDNA.

Per the original data handling: Using reference gene primer amplification, nucleated cell counts were estimated. Profiling relied on immunoSEQ multiplex PCR, and the TCRdb table lists in-frame clones only, not all of them. V, J and clone size were drawn from that table, and D and trimming were deduced from the DNA. The table lists some 120,000 clones, 75% to 90% of them singletons. Per germline, CDR1 ENHRY and CDR2 SYGVKD. The V gene end was trimmed by 10 bases and the J gene end by 1 base; junction bases not matched to a gene: 8. This CDR3 has 17 amino acids. Input material: peripheral blood. The TCR sequence derives from a man between 65 and 85 years old with acute or convalescent COVID-19. J is TRBJ2-2 and V is TRBV10-3, with TRBD2 identical over 14 bases. CDR3 region: CATNGLAGGMNTGELFF. The CDR3 DNA is TGTGCCACAAACGGACTAGCGGGGGGAATGAACACCGGGGAGCTGTTTTTT.